This T cell receptor beta chain is from a study of blood T cell repertoires in COVID-19. Turning to the study itself: COVID-19 samples from acute and convalescent phases originated in the United States, Italy and Spain.

Trimming cost V 5 bases and J 11 bases; bases outside gene matches: 6. Germline V gives CDR1 SGHTA, CDR2 FQGNSA. The CDR3 extends over 13 amino acids. The repertoire was sequenced with immunoSEQ multiplex PCR; TCRdb's copy has only in-frame clones and lacks some. The table includes roughly 260,000 clones, 86% detected once. The chain couples TRBV7-2 to TRBJ1-1; 12 bases match TRBD1. Sequencing used peripheral blood. The receptor's source is a man aged 35 to 55 who had recovered from COVID-19. CDR3 in DNA: TGTGCCAGCAGCCCGGGGACAGGGGGCAGTGCTTTCTTT. It translates to CASSPGTGGSAFF.